The 2 T cell receptor beta chains in this list originate from one sample, sequenced in a study of shared clonotypes between healthy human individuals. Clones were read by immunoSEQ multiplex PCR, and TCRdb kept only the in-frame ones, dropping some. The repertoire includes about 2,100,000 clones, approximately 94% of them detected once, and more than 1.5% sits in the top ten. Naive CD8 cells lacked CD45RO and underwent positive selection for CCR7, leaving out terminally differentiated effector memory CD45RA+ cells. Sequencing was done on a sample of naive CD8+ T cells from PBMCs. The receptors were sampled from a man aged 18 to 29 in good health. Some clones in this sample may be carry-over from other donors' samples.

V usage is TRBV9 and J usage is TRBJ2-1, with a possible D match to TRBD1 (5 bases). This CDR3 contains 12 residues. Looked up from germline, CDR1 is SGDLS and CDR2 is YYNGEE. V lost 5 bases and J lost 7, with 10 bases in between. In nucleotides, the CDR3 is TGTGCCAGCAGTTCGGCAGGGAATGAGCAGTTCTTC. Translating gives CASSSAGNEQFF. The entire variable domain, with the rest obtained from reference TRBV9 and TRBJ2-1, is as follows: DSGVTQTPKHLITATGQRVTLRCSPRSGDLSVYWYQQSLDQGLQFLIQYYNGEERAKGNILERFSAQQFPDLHSELNLSSLELGDSALYFCASSSAGNEQFFGPGTRLTVL.

The chain has TRBV27 and TRBJ1-1; D remains ambiguous. This CDR3 contains 13 residues. Germline V gene sequence: CDR1 MNHEY, CDR2 SMNVEV (reference sequence). V was clipped by 3 bases and J by 4 bases, with 9 bases between them. The chain's CDR3 is CASSLLPSTEAFF. The DNA of the CDR3 is TGTGCCAGCAGTTTGCTCCCGAGCACTGAAGCTTTCTTT.